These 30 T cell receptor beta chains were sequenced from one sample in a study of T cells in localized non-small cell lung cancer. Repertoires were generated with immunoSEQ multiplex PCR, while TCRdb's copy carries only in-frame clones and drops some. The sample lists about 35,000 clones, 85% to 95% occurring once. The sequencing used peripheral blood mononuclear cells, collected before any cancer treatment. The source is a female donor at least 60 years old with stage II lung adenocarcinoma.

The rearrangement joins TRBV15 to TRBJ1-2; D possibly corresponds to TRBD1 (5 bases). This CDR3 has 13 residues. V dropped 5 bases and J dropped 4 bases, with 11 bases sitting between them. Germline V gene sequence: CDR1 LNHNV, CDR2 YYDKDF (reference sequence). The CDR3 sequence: CATSGGRGYGYTF. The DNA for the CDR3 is TGTGCCACCAGCGGGGGACGGGGCTATGGCTACACCTTC.

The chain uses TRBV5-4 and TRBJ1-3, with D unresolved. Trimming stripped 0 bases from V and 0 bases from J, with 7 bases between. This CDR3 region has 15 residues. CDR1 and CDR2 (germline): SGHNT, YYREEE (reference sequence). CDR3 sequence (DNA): TGTGCCAGCAGCTTGGACACTCTCTCTGGAAACACCATATATTTT. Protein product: CASSLDTLSGNTIYF.

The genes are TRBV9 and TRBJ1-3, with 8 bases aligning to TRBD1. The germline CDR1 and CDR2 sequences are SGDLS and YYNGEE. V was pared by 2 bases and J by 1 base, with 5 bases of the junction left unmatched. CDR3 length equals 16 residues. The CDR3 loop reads CASSVDRARSGNTIYF. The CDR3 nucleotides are TGTGCCAGCAGCGTGGACAGGGCTCGATCTGGAAACACCATATATTTT.

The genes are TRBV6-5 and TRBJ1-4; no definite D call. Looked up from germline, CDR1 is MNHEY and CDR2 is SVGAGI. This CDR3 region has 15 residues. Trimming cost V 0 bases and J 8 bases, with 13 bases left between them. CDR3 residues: CASSYSIPIGEKLFF. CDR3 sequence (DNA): TGTGCCAGCAGTTACTCGATCCCCATCGGAGAAAAACTGTTTTTT.

The CDR3 bases are TGTGCCAGCAGCTTAGATCCCAGCCGAGAGACCCAGTACTTC. This sequence encodes CASSLDPSRETQYF. The chain joins TRBV11-2 to TRBJ2-5; D is undetermined. Trimming left V 0 bases short and J 4 bases short, with 9 bases between. The length of the CDR3 is 14 residues. The germline CDR1 and CDR2 sequences are SGHAT and FQNNGV.

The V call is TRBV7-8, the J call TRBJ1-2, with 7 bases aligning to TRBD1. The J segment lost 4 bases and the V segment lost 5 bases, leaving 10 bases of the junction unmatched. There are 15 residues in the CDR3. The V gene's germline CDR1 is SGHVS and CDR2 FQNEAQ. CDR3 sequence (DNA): TGTGCCAGCAGCCCCCAGGCAGGGGGGACCTATGGCTACACCTTC. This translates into CASSPQAGGTYGYTF.

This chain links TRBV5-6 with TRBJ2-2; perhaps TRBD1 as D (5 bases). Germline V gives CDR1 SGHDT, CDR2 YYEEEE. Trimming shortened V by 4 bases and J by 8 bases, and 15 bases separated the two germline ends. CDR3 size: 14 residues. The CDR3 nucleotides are TGTGCCAGCAGCCCGGGTCTGTCAGGGGGGGAGCTGTTTTTT. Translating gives CASSPGLSGGELFF.

CDR3 DNA: TGTGCCAGCAGCGACCGGGATGCCGGGAAGGCTTTCTTT. Its translation: CASSDRDAGKAFF. The chain recombines TRBV6-6 with TRBJ1-1; D remains unclear. The V gene's germline CDR1 is MNHNY and CDR2 SVGAGI (reference sequence). The CDR3 consists of 13 residues. V was cut by 6 bases and J by 11 bases, with 19 bases left in between.

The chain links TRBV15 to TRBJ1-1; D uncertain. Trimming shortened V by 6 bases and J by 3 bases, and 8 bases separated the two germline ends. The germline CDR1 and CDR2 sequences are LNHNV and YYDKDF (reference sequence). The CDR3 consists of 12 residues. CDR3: CATSSGYTEAFF. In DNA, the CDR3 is TGTGCCACCAGTTCTGGGTACACTGAAGCTTTCTTT.

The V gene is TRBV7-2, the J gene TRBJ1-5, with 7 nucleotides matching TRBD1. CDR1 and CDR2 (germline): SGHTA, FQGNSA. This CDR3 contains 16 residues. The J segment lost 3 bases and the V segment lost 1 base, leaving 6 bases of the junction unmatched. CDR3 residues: CASSLVAGGNNQPQHF. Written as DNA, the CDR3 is TGTGCCAGCAGCTTAGTGGCAGGGGGTAACAATCAGCCCCAGCATTTT.

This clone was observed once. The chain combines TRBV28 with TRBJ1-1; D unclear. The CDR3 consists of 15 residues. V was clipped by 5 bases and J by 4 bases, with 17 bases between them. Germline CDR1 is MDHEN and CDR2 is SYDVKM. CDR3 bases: TGTGCCAGCAGTCCTCCCTACAAGGGAGGCACTGAAGCTTTCTTT. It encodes CASSPPYKGGTEAFF.

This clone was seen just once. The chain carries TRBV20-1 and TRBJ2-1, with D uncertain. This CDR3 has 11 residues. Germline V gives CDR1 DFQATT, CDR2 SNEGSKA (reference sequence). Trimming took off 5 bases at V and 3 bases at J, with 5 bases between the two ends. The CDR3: CSAPDYNEQFF. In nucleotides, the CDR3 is TGCAGTGCTCCGGACTACAATGAGCAGTTCTTC.

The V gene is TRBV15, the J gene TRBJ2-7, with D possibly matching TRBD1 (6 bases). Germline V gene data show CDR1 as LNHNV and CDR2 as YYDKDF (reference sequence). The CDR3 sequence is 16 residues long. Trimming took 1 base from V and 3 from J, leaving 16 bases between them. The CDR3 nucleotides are TGTGCCACCAGCAGAGCCTTCGGGACACTTGGCTACGAGCAGTACTTC. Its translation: CATSRAFGTLGYEQYF.

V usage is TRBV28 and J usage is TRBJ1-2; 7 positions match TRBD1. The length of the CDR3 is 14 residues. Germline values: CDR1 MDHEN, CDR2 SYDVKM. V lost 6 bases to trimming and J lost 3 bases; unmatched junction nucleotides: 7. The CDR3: CASRPFQGDYGYTF. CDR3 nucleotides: TGTGCCAGCAGACCCTTTCAGGGGGACTATGGCTACACCTTC.

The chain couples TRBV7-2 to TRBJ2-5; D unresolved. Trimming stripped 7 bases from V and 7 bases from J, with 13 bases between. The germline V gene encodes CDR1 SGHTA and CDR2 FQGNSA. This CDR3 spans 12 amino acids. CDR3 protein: CASTQYTGTQYF. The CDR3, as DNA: TGTGCCAGCACCCAATACACCGGGACCCAGTACTTC. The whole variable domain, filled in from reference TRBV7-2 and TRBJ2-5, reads GAGVSQSPSNKVTEKGKDVELRCDPISGHTALYWYRQSLGQGLEFLIYFQGNSAPDKSGLPSDRFSAERTGGSVSTLTIQRTQQEDSAVYLCASTQYTGTQYFGPGTRLLVL.

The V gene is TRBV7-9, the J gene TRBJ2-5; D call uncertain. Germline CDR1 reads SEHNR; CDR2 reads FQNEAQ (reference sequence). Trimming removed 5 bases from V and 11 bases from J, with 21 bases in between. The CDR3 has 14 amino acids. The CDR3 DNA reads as TGTGCCAGCAGCATTTTATCCGCGCCGGGCCAGCAGTACTTC. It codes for CASSILSAPGQQYF.

CDR3 in DNA: TGTGCCAGTTCGACCCTGGGACAGGGGGCCTTACAAGAGACCCAGTACTTC. It yields the protein CASSTLGQGALQETQYF. This chain joins TRBV7-9 and TRBJ2-5; 12 bases agree with TRBD1. Unmatched junction bases numbered 13, after V lost 9 bases and J lost 2 bases. The germline V gene has CDR1 SEHNR and CDR2 FQNEAQ (reference sequence). This CDR3 contains 17 residues.

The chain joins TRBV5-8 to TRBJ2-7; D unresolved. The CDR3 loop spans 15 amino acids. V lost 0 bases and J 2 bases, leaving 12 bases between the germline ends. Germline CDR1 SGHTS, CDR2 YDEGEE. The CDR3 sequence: CASSLGPTLAYEQYF. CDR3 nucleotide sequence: TGTGCCAGCAGCTTGGGACCGACGCTCGCCTACGAGCAGTACTTC.

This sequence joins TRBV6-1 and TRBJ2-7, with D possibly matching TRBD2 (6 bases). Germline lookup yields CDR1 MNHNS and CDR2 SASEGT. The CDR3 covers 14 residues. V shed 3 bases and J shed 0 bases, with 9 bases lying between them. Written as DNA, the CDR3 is TGTGCCAGCAGTGAGGAGGGGTTCTCCTACGAGCAGTACTTC. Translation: CASSEEGFSYEQYF.

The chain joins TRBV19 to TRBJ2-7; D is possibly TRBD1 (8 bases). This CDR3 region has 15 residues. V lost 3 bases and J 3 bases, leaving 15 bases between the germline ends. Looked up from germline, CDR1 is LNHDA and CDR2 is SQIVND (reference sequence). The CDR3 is CASSMGGTGVYEQYF. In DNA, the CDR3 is TGTGCCAGTAGTATGGGGGGGACAGGAGTCTACGAGCAGTACTTC.

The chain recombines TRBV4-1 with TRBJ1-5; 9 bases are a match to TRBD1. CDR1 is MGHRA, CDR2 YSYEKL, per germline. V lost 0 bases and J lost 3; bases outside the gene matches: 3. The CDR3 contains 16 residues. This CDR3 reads CASSQEGTGFNQPQHF. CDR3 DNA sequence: TGCGCCAGCAGCCAAGAGGGGACAGGGTTCAATCAGCCCCAGCATTTT.

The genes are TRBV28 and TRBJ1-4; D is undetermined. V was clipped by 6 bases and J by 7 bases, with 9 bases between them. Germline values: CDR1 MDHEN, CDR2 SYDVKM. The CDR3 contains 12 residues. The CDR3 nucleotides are TGTGCCAGCAGGCGAGTTAGTGAAAAACTGTTTTTT. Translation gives CASRRVSEKLFF.

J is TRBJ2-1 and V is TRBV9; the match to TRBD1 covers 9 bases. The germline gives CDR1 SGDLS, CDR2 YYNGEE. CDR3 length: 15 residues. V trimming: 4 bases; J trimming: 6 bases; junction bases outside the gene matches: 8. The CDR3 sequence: CASSTGTGNFNEQFF. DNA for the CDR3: TGTGCCAGCAGCACAGGGACAGGGAACTTCAATGAGCAGTTCTTC.

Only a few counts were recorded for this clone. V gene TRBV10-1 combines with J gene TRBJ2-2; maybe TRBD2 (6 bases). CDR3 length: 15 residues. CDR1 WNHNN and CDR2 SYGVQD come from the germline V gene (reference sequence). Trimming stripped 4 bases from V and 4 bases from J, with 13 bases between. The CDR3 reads CASSGGGLVTGELFF. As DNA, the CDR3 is TGCGCCAGCAGTGGAGGAGGGCTCGTCACCGGGGAGCTGTTTTTT.

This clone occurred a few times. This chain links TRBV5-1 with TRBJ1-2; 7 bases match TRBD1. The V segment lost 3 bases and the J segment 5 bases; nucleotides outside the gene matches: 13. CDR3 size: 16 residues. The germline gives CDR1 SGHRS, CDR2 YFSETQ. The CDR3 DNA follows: TGCGCCAGCAGCTCGAACCCCCGGACAGGTCGATATGGCTACACCTTC. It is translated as CASSSNPRTGRYGYTF. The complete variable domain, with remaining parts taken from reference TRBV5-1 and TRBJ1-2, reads KAGVTQTPRYLIKTRGQQVTLSCSPISGHRSVSWYQQTPGQGLQFLFEYFSETQRNKGNFPGRFSGRQFSNSRSEMNVSTLELGDSALYLCASSSNPRTGRYGYTFGSGTRLTVV.

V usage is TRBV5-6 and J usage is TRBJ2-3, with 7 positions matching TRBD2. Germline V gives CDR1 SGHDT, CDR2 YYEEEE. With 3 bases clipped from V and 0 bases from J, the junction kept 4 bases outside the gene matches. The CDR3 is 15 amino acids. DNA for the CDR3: TGTGCCAGCAGCTCGCCCGGGAGGAGCACAGATACGCAGTATTTT. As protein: CASSSPGRSTDTQYF.

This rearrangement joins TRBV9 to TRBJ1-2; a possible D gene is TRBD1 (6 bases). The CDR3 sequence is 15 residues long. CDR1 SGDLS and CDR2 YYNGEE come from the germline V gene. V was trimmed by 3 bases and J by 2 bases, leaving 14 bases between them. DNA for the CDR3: TGTGCCAGCAGCGGCCGTGGACAGATAAACTATGGCTACACCTTC. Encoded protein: CASSGRGQINYGYTF.

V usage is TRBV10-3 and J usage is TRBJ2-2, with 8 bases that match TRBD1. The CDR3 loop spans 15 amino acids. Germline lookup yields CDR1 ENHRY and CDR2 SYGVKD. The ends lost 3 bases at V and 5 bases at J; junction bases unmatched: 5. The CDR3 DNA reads TGTGCCATCAGTGAAGAGACAGGGGAGACCGGGGAGCTGTTTTTT. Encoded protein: CAISEETGETGELFF.

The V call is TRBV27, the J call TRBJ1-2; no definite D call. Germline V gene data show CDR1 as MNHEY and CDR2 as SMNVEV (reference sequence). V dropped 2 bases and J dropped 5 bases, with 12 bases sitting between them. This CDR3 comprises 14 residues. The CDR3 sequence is CASSLNTRLYGYTF. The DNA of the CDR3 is TGTGCCAGCAGTTTAAATACCAGATTATATGGCTACACCTTC.

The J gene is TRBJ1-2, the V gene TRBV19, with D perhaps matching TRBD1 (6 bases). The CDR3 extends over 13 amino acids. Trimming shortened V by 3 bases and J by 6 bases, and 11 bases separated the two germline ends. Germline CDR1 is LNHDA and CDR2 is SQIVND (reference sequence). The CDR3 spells CASSIRTVDGYTF. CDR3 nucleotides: TGTGCCAGTAGTATCCGGACAGTGGATGGCTACACCTTC.